Below, 12 T cell receptor beta chains from the same sample are listed, as sequenced in a study of CD8 T cells in ankylosing spondylitis. The study's findings and limits: A motif of seven or eight highly homologous TCR beta variants was seen as apparently characteristic of ankylosing spondylitis blood.

Antigen specificity for these receptors is unknown. Each CDR3 protein is one row after TCRdb ran MiXCR on the 5' RACE reads. The profile shows about 800,000 distinct CDR3 sequences, 10% to 15% of them singletons. Sequenced: blood, either unsorted or a sorted T cell fraction (not recorded which). Receptors were obtained from a male donor with ankylosing spondylitis.

This rearrangement joins TRBV18 to TRBJ2-7; 12 positions match TRBD2. The CDR3 runs to 17 residues. Germline trimming cut 3 bases from V and 6 bases from J; bases unmatched to any gene: 12. Germline V gives CDR1 KGHSH, CDR2 LQKENI. CDR3 bases: TGTGCCAGCTCACCTCTCGGGACTAGCGGGCCTTACCGCGAGCAGTACTTC. Translated, it gives CASSPLGTSGPYREQYF.

The chain recombines TRBV6-1 with TRBJ2-3; TRBD1 matches at 7 bases. The CDR3 runs to 15 residues. Germline-derived CDR1 and CDR2 are MNHNS and SASEGT. V lost 11 bases to trimming and J lost 0 bases; unmatched junction nucleotides: 11. The CDR3 region is CAATGQPISTDTQYF. CDR3 nucleotides: TGTGCCGCCACGGGACAGCCCATTAGCACAGATACGCAGTATTTT.

The gene calls are TRBV7-2 and TRBJ1-5; D is undetermined. V was shortened by 5 bases and J by 5 bases, with 16 bases between the two germline ends. The CDR3 length is 15 residues. Germline loops: CDR1 SGHTA, CDR2 FQGNSA. CDR3 amino acids: CASSPLHGRYQPQHF. In DNA, the CDR3 is TGTGCCAGCAGCCCTCTCCACGGGAGGTATCAGCCCCAGCATTTT. Full variable domain (outside the CDR3, taken from reference TRBV7-2 and TRBJ1-5): GAGVSQSPSNKVTEKGKDVELRCDPISGHTALYWYRQSLGQGLEFLIYFQGNSAPDKSGLPSDRFSAERTGGSVSTLTIQRTQQEDSAVYLCASSPLHGRYQPQHFGDGTRLSIL.

This clonotype was detected a few times. The CDR3 DNA sequence: TGTGCCAGCAGCCCCCGCAGGGGACGGGGTAATCAGCCCCAGCATTTT. Its translation: CASSPRRGRGNQPQHF. V gene TRBV27 combines with J gene TRBJ1-5, with D possibly being TRBD1 (6 bases). The CDR3 has 16 amino acids. CDR1 and CDR2 from the germline V gene are MNHEY and SMNVEV (reference sequence). With 6 bases removed from V and 4 bases from J, the gap between germline ends came to 19 bases.

The chain recombines TRBV5-1 with TRBJ1-1; 11 bases match TRBD1. After removal of 1 base from V and 1 base from J, the junction contained 9 bases not matched to a gene. The CDR3 has 18 amino acids. Looked up from germline, CDR1 is SGHRS and CDR2 is YFSETQ. The CDR3: CASSLLGQGASGNTEAFF. CDR3 nucleotides: TGCGCCAGCAGCTTGCTTGGACAGGGGGCAAGTGGGAACACTGAAGCTTTCTTT.

This clonotype was observed a few times. CDR3 DNA sequence: TGCAGTGCCCTGACCAGGTGGGGTCGGTACAATGAGCAGTTCTTC. Amino acids: CSALTRWGRYNEQFF. The chain is built from TRBV20-1 and TRBJ2-1; no definite D call. CDR1 is DFQATT, CDR2 SNEGSKA, per germline (reference sequence). V was cut by 6 bases and J by 4 bases, with 19 bases left in between. The CDR3 has 15 residues.

The V and J genes are TRBV20-1 and TRBJ2-5; 14 nucleotides match TRBD2. CDR3 size: 17 residues. Per the germline V gene, CDR1 is DFQATT and CDR2 is SNEGSKA (reference sequence). The V gene end was trimmed by 3 bases and the J gene end by 7 bases; junction bases not matched to a gene: 13. The CDR3 coding sequence is TGCAGTGCTAGGAACCCAAGACTAGCGGGAGGGCCCGGGACCCAGTACTTC. This encodes CSARNPRLAGGPGTQYF.

The chain couples TRBV12-3 or TRBV12-4 to TRBJ2-3; D unclear. Trimming pared 4 bases from V and 1 base from J, leaving 12 bases between. This CDR3 is 15 amino acids long. CDR3 DNA: TGTGCCAGCAGTTCCCCCGGGCCCCGCACAGATACGCAGTATTTT. Its protein is CASSSPGPRTDTQYF.

V gene TRBV6-1 combines with J gene TRBJ1-5, with D hard to call. The germline V and J ends were trimmed by 1 base and 5 bases, with 9 bases remaining between them. The germline V gene encodes CDR1 MNHNS and CDR2 SASEGT. The CDR3 totals 14 residues. The CDR3 region is CASSEGHKYQPQHF. Written as DNA, the CDR3 is TGTGCCAGCAGTGAAGGACACAAATATCAGCCCCAGCATTTT.

The chain recombines TRBV6-5 with TRBJ1-3; 7 positions agree with TRBD1. With 3 bases clipped from V and 1 base from J, the junction kept 3 bases outside the gene matches. Germline values: CDR1 MNHEY, CDR2 SVGAGI. CDR3 length equals 15 residues. The DNA of the CDR3 is TGTGCCAGCAGTTATTCCAGGGGGTCTGGAAACACCATATATTTT. This gives the protein CASSYSRGSGNTIYF.

This clonotype was counted at least ten times. The chain links TRBV6-2 or TRBV6-3 to TRBJ1-5; perhaps TRBD1 as D (6 bases). The germline gives CDR1 MNHEY, CDR2 SVGEGT. The CDR3 covers 16 residues. V shed 0 bases and J shed 0 bases, with 9 bases lying between them. The CDR3 sequence is CASSYSGARSNQPQHF. The CDR3 DNA sequence: TGTGCCAGCAGTTACTCGGGGGCACGTAGCAATCAGCCCCAGCATTTT.

To note about this clonotype: The junction and the germline gene differ at one end; a read error may be behind it. The V and J genes are TRBV12-3 or TRBV12-4 and TRBJ1-5, with unresolved D. The CDR3 is 13 amino acids. CDR3 DNA sequence: TGTGCCAGCAGTTCATTACTAAATCAGCACCAGCATTTT. It is translated as CASSSLLNQHQHF.